This T cell receptor (beta chain) is drawn from a study of early stage breast cancer tumors. Here immunoSEQ multiplex PCR was the method, and the copy in TCRdb shows in-frame clones only, minus some. The sample has some 47,000 clones, around 83% seen once; the top ten hold roughly 1.4%. V dropped 5 bases and J dropped 5; count of bases not matched to a gene: 3. The germline CDR1 and CDR2 sequences are MNHEY and SMNVEV (reference sequence). The CDR3 loop spans 15 amino acids. Sequencing was carried out using blood. The sequence came from a person between 50 and 60 years old with breast cancer. The chain uses TRBV27 and TRBJ2-2, with 12 bases matching TRBD2. The CDR3 region is CASSKLAGGTGELFF. As DNA, the CDR3 is TGTGCCAGCAGTAAACTAGCGGGAGGAACCGGGGAGCTGTTTTTT.